This is a list of T cell receptor beta chains from one sample in a study of cytomegalovirus exposure and HLA in healthy donors. Some clones are missing from TCRdb's copy, which holds only in-frame ones; the method was immunoSEQ multiplex PCR. The sample lists 150,000 to 250,000 clones; approximately 79% were seen once. Sequencing was performed on PBMCs. These TCRs come from a girl aged 10 to 17 in good health and CMV-seropositive. The CDR3 runs from the conserved cysteine through the conserved F or W. D genes are given only for firm matches. Part of the rows lack a size; the others show once, few, many or a class for expanded clones.

v_call	d_call	j_call	clone_size	cdr3_aa	cdr3_nt
TRBV6-5	-	TRBJ1-2	-	CASSYSQGSYGYTF	TGTGCCAGCAGTTATTCTCAGGGGAGCTATGGCTACACCTTC
TRBV2	-	TRBJ1-2	-	CAAAGAGIEAGYGYTF	TGTGCCGCAGCGGGGGCAGGGATTGAAGCGGGCTATGGCTACACCTTC
TRBV5-5	TRBD1	TRBJ1-2	-	CASSLQPGQGMLHGYTF	TGTGCCAGCAGCCTACAACCGGGACAGGGAATGCTTCATGGCTACACCTTC
TRBV19	TRBD2	TRBJ2-1	-	CASSPPGGGKNEQFF	TGTGCCAGTAGTCCCCCCGGCGGGGGGAAGAATGAGCAGTTCTTC
TRBV5-4	-	TRBJ2-7	-	CASSQEDFSYEQYF	TGTGCCAGCAGCCAAGAGGACTTCTCCTACGAGCAGTACTTC
TRBV6-5	TRBD2	TRBJ2-3	-	CASSYSKAGGPDTQYF	TGTGCCAGCAGTTACTCGAAAGCGGGGGGGCCGGATACGCAGTATTTT
TRBV18	-	TRBJ1-1	-	CASSPRSGGGNTEAFF	TGTGCCAGCTCACCGAGGAGTGGAGGAGGGAACACTGAAGCTTTCTTT
TRBV2	-	TRBJ2-7	few	CASSPIGSEQYF	TGTGCCAGCAGCCCGATTGGGAGCGAGCAGTACTTC
TRBV11-3	-	TRBJ2-5	-	CASSYKQGGHQETQYF	TGTGCCAGCAGCTATAAACAGGGCGGACACCAAGAGACCCAGTACTTC
TRBV18	TRBD1	TRBJ1-2	-	CASSPVTGFNVGYTF	TGTGCCAGCTCACCGGTGACAGGGTTCAATGTCGGCTACACCTTC
TRBV5-5	TRBD1	TRBJ1-2	-	CASSEPGQGDYGYTF	TGTGCCAGCAGCGAGCCCGGACAGGGTGACTATGGCTACACCTTC
TRBV5-1	TRBD1	TRBJ1-2	-	CASSLSQGTGYTF	TGCGCCAGCAGCTTGTCACAGGGGACCGGCTACACCTTC
TRBV12-5	-	TRBJ1-3	-	CASGFSSVSGNTIYF	TGTGCTAGTGGTTTTTCGTCAGTCTCTGGAAACACCATATATTTT
TRBV6-6	TRBD1	TRBJ1-2	once	CASPRDRDHTF	TGTGCCAGCCCCCGGGACAGGGACCACACCTTC
TRBV5-1	TRBD1	TRBJ2-7	-	CASSTAGTVYEQYF	TGCGCCAGCAGCACCGCCGGGACAGTCTACGAGCAGTACTTC
TRBV9	TRBD1	TRBJ1-1	-	CASSVGTGVAEAFF	TGTGCCAGCAGCGTGGGGACAGGGGTAGCTGAAGCTTTCTTT
TRBV4-1	TRBD1	TRBJ1-1	-	CASSQGQGRGSTEAFF	TGCGCCAGCAGCCAAGGACAGGGAAGGGGCAGCACTGAAGCTTTCTTT
TRBV6-5	-	TRBJ2-5	once	CASSQQETQYF	TGTGCCAGCAGTCAACAAGAGACCCAGTACTTC
TRBV9	-	TRBJ1-1	-	CASSVGGETEAFF	TGTGCCAGCAGCGTAGGGGGGGAGACTGAAGCTTTCTTT
TRBV29-1	-	TRBJ2-7	-	CSVDTGVSSYEQYF	TGCAGCGTTGATACAGGAGTAAGCTCCTACGAGCAGTACTTC
TRBV2	-	TRBJ1-2	-	CASRTDYGYTF	TGTGCCAGCAGGACTGACTATGGCTACACCTTC
TRBV9	-	TRBJ1-2	once	CASSDQGYYGYTF	TGTGCCAGCAGCGACCAGGGATACTATGGCTACACCTTC
TRBV2	TRBD1	TRBJ1-5	-	CASSEQGAQIIADSNQPQHF	TGTGCCAGCAGTGAACAGGGGGCTCAAATTATAGCGGATAGCAATCAGCCCCAGCATTTT
TRBV19	-	TRBJ1-6	-	CASSIPKTVLAPLHF	TGTGCCAGTAGTATCCCGAAGACAGTTCTGGCACCCCTCCACTTT